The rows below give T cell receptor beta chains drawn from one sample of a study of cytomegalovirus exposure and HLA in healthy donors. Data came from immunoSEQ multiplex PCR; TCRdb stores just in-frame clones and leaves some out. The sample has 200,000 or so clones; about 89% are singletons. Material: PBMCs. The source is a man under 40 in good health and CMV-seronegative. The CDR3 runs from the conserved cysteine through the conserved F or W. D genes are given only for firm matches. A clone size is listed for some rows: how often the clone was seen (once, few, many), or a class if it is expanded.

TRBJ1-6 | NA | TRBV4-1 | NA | CASSQGSSYNSPLHF | TGCGCCAGCAGCCAAGGGAGCTCCTATAATTCACCCCTCCACTTT
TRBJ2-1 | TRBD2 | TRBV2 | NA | CASKASGGNNEQFF | TGTGCCAGCAAGGCTAGCGGGGGCAACAATGAGCAGTTCTTC
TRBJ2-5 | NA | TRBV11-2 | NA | CASSGGVAQYF | TGTGCCAGCAGCGGAGGGGTGGCCCAGTACTTC
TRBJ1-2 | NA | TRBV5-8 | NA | CASSFWTGTTNYGYTF | TGTGCCAGCAGCTTTTGGACCGGGACAACTAACTATGGCTACACCTTC
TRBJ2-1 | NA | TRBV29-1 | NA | CSVRGGRDTYNEQFF | TGCAGCGTGAGAGGGGGACGGGACACTTACAATGAGCAGTTCTTC
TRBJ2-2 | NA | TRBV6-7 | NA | CASSYSDSGELFF | TGTGCCAGCAGTTACTCGGACTCCGGGGAGCTGTTTTTT
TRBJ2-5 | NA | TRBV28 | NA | CASRGGAVETQYF | TGTGCCAGCAGAGGCGGGGCCGTAGAGACCCAGTACTTC
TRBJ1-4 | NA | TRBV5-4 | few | CASSPSVATNEKLFF | TGTGCCAGCAGCCCATCAGTCGCAACTAATGAAAAACTGTTTTTT
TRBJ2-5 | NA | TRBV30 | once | CAWSVLSGETQYF | TGTGCCTGGAGTGTCCTGAGCGGCGAGACCCAGTACTTC
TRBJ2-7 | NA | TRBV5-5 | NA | CASSPGYYEQYF | TGTGCCAGCAGCCCGGGTTACTACGAGCAGTACTTC
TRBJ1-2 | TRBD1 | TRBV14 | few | CASSQGATYGYTF | TGTGCCAGTTCTCAGGGGGCGACCTATGGCTACACCTTC
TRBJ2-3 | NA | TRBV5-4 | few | CASSWGGRGSNTQYF | TGTGCCAGCAGCTGGGGGGGGCGAGGGTCCAATACGCAGTATTTT
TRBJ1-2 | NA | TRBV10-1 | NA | CAGGCESYGYTF | TGCGCGGGAGGCTGTGAATCCTATGGCTACACCTTC
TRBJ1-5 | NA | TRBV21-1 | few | CASSKHPATGQPQHF | TGTGCCAGCAGCAAACATCCGGCCACGGGTCAGCCCCAGCATTTT
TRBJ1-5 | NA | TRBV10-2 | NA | CASNTGTPSNQPQHF | TGCGCCAGCAATACCGGGACACCCAGCAATCAGCCCCAGCATTTT
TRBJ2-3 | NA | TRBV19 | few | CASNHPGEGAADTQYF | TGTGCCAGTAACCACCCAGGGGAGGGAGCGGCGGATACGCAGTATTTT
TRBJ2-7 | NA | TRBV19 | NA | CASSPQGSYEQYF | TGTGCCAGTAGCCCACAGGGCTCCTACGAGCAGTACTTC
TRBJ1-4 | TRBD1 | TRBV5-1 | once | CASRLAPGTGKEKLFF | TGCGCCAGCAGATTAGCTCCGGGGACAGGGAAAGAAAAACTGTTTTTT
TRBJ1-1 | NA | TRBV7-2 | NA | CASSLAQQTEAFF | TGTGCCAGCAGCTTAGCCCAACAGACCGAAGCTTTCTTT
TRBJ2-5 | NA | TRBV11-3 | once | CASSLQLGETQYF | TGTGCCAGCAGCTTACAGCTAGGAGAGACCCAGTACTTC
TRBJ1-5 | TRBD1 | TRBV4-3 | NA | CASSRTGGIDQPQHF | TGCGCCAGCAGTAGGACAGGGGGGATAGATCAGCCCCAGCATTTT
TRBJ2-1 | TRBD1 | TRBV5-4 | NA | CASSSASGTGIYSDEQFF | TGTGCCAGCAGCTCGGCCTCCGGGACAGGGATTTATAGCGATGAGCAGTTCTTC
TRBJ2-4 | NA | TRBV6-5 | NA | CASSPAGEAKNIQYF | TGTGCCAGCAGCCCGGCCGGAGAAGCCAAAAACATTCAGTACTTC
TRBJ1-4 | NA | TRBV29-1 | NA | CSVVQGGTTNEKLFF | TGCAGCGTTGTCCAGGGTGGTACAACTAATGAAAAACTGTTTTTT
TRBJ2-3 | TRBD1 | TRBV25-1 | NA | CASSARDRVTDTQYF | TGTGCCAGCAGTGCCCGGGACAGGGTCACAGATACGCAGTATTTT
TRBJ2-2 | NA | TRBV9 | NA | CASSPQDRNTGELFF | TGTGCCAGCAGCCCTCAAGACAGGAACACCGGGGAGCTGTTTTTT
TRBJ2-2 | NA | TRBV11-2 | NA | CASSARQPGELFF | TGTGCCAGCAGCGCACGACAGCCCGGGGAGCTGTTTTTT
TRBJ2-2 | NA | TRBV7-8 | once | CASSWSDWRRTGELFF | TGTGCCAGCAGCTGGTCGGACTGGCGCAGAACCGGGGAGCTGTTTTTT
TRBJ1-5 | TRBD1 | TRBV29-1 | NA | CSAQTGDEGQPQHF | TGCAGCGCCCAAACAGGGGATGAGGGCCAGCCCCAGCATTTT
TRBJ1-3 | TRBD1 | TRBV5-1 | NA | CASSLQGAFENTIYF | TGCGCCAGCAGCCTTCAGGGGGCCTTCGAAAACACCATATATTTT
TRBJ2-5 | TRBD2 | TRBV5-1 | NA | CASSLPGSGGVGETQYF | TGCGCCAGCAGCCTGCCTGGTAGCGGGGGGGTAGGAGAGACCCAGTACTTC
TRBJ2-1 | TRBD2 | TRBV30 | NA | CAWRHPRTSGRHNEQFF | TGTGCCTGGAGGCACCCCCGGACTAGCGGGAGACACAATGAGCAGTTCTTC
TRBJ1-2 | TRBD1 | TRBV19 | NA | CASRLGQWNGYTF | TGTGCCAGTAGGTTGGGACAGTGGAATGGCTACACCTTC
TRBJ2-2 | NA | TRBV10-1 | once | CASSVTGIGELFF | TGCGCCAGCAGCGTTACGGGAATCGGGGAGCTGTTTTTT
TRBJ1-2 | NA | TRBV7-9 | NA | CASIPGPPTAYGYTF | TGTGCCAGCATCCCTGGCCCCCCGACAGCCTATGGCTACACCTTC
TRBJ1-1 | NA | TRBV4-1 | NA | CASSQDQGGGGGAFF | TGCGCCAGCAGCCAAGATCAAGGGGGGGGCGGGGGAGCTTTCTTT
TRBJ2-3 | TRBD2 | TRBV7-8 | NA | CASSHPIGRAGTDTQYF | TGTGCCAGCAGCCATCCTATCGGGAGGGCGGGAACAGATACGCAGTATTTT
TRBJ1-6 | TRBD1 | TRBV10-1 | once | CASKGQGASPLHF | TGCGCCAGCAAGGGACAGGGGGCTTCACCCCTCCACTTT
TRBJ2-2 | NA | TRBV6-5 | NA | CATHRAGELFF | TGTGCCACCCACAGGGCCGGGGAGCTGTTTTTT
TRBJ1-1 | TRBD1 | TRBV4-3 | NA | CASSQGREGATEAFF | TGCGCCAGCAGCCAAGGTCGTGAGGGGGCGACTGAAGCTTTCTTT
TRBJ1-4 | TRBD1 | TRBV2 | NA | CASSELGTGEKLFF | TGTGCCAGCAGTGAATTGGGGACAGGGGAAAAACTGTTTTTT